A selection of T cell receptor beta chains follows, all from one sample in a study of Ad26.COV2.S vaccination and SARS-CoV-2 variants. Sequencing used immunoSEQ multiplex PCR; TCRdb keeps in-frame clones, though not all of them. The table includes about 500,000 clones, about nine tenths detected once. This sample comprised peripheral blood, obtained in a trial of Ad26.COV2.S vaccine versus placebo. The receptors were gathered from a person aged 18 to 65 who received the Ad26.COV2.S COVID-19 vaccine or a placebo. CDR3s include the opening cysteine and the closing phenylalanine or tryptophan. D genes are given only for firm matches. Some rows mark clone size as missing; the rest say once, few, many or name a class of expanded clone.

V gene: TRBV2; J gene: TRBJ2-6; D gene: NA; clone size: once; CDR3 protein: CATSGSYSGANVLTF; CDR3 DNA: TGTGCCACCTCAGGGTCATACTCTGGGGCCAACGTCCTGACTTTC
V gene: TRBV18; J gene: TRBJ1-5; D gene: TRBD1; clone size: NA; CDR3 protein: CASSPDRGKSQPQHF; CDR3 DNA: TGTGCCAGCTCTCCGGACAGGGGGAAGAGTCAGCCCCAGCATTTT
V gene: TRBV2; J gene: TRBJ2-7; D gene: NA; clone size: NA; CDR3 protein: CASSEAGDGFYEQYF; CDR3 DNA: TGTGCCAGCAGTGAAGCAGGGGATGGGTTCTACGAGCAGTACTTC
V gene: TRBV30; J gene: TRBJ2-7; D gene: NA; clone size: NA; CDR3 protein: CAWRLASTYEQYF; CDR3 DNA: TGTGCCTGGAGACTAGCCTCCACCTACGAGCAGTACTTC
V gene: TRBV5-1; J gene: TRBJ1-1; D gene: NA; clone size: NA; CDR3 protein: CASRPQGKLARTEAFF; CDR3 DNA: TGCGCCAGCAGACCCCAGGGTAAGCTAGCTAGAACTGAAGCTTTCTTT
V gene: TRBV19; J gene: TRBJ1-5; D gene: NA; clone size: NA; CDR3 protein: CASTTKAAYGNQPQHF; CDR3 DNA: TGTGCCAGTACCACCAAGGCGGCTTACGGCAATCAGCCCCAGCATTTT
V gene: TRBV5-1; J gene: TRBJ2-4; D gene: TRBD1; clone size: NA; CDR3 protein: CASSLDLGQATYF; CDR3 DNA: TGCGCCAGCAGCTTGGACTTGGGACAGGCCACGTACTTC
V gene: TRBV5-1; J gene: TRBJ2-4; D gene: NA; clone size: NA; CDR3 protein: CASSLDLAKNIQYF; CDR3 DNA: TGCGCCAGCAGCTTGGATCTAGCCAAAAACATTCAGTACTTC
V gene: TRBV27; J gene: TRBJ2-7; D gene: TRBD2; clone size: NA; CDR3 protein: CASSLWTSGRGVYEQYF; CDR3 DNA: TGTGCCAGCAGTCTGTGGACTAGCGGGAGAGGGGTCTACGAGCAGTACTTC
V gene: TRBV27; J gene: TRBJ1-2; D gene: NA; clone size: NA; CDR3 protein: CASSTGSSAEGYTF; CDR3 DNA: TGTGCCAGCAGTACCGGGAGCTCCGCGGAGGGCTACACCTTC
V gene: TRBV6-5; J gene: TRBJ1-1; D gene: NA; clone size: NA; CDR3 protein: CASRLNTEAFF; CDR3 DNA: TGTGCCAGCAGACTGAACACTGAAGCTTTCTTT
V gene: TRBV6-1; J gene: TRBJ2-3; D gene: NA; clone size: NA; CDR3 protein: CASSEVASGTDTQYF; CDR3 DNA: TGTGCCAGCAGTGAAGTGGCTAGCGGCACAGATACGCAGTATTTT
V gene: TRBV30; J gene: TRBJ1-5; D gene: NA; clone size: few; CDR3 protein: CAWSGTTTWNQPQHF; CDR3 DNA: TGTGCCTGGAGTGGGACAACCACGTGGAATCAGCCCCAGCATTTT
V gene: TRBV5-3; J gene: TRBJ1-1; D gene: NA; clone size: NA; CDR3 protein: CARSLGSEDTEAFF; CDR3 DNA: TGTGCCAGAAGCTTGGGGTCTGAGGACACTGAAGCTTTCTTT
V gene: TRBV6-5; J gene: TRBJ1-1; D gene: NA; clone size: NA; CDR3 protein: CALRSGVITEAFF; CDR3 DNA: TGTGCCCTAAGGTCAGGGGTTATAACTGAAGCTTTCTTT
V gene: TRBV3-1/TRBV3-2; J gene: TRBJ2-1; D gene: NA; clone size: NA; CDR3 protein: CASSPTTHYNEQFF; CDR3 DNA: TGTGCCAGCAGCCCAACGACTCACTACAATGAGCAGTTCTTC
V gene: TRBV27; J gene: TRBJ2-3; D gene: NA; clone size: NA; CDR3 protein: CASSANPVTDTQYF; CDR3 DNA: TGTGCCAGCAGCGCCAACCCGGTCACAGATACGCAGTATTTT
V gene: TRBV6-6; J gene: TRBJ2-5; D gene: NA; clone size: NA; CDR3 protein: CASSYMVPWEETQYF; CDR3 DNA: TGTGCCAGCAGTTACATGGTACCGTGGGAAGAGACCCAGTACTTC
V gene: TRBV19; J gene: TRBJ2-7; D gene: NA; clone size: NA; CDR3 protein: CASRRAAGQGLHYEQYF; CDR3 DNA: TGTGCCAGTAGGAGAGCCGCGGGGCAGGGACTTCACTACGAGCAGTACTTC
V gene: TRBV18; J gene: TRBJ2-5; D gene: NA; clone size: NA; CDR3 protein: CASSMGVEETQYF; CDR3 DNA: TGTGCCAGCTCCATGGGAGTAGAGGAGACCCAGTACTTC
V gene: TRBV6-6; J gene: TRBJ2-1; D gene: TRBD1; clone size: once; CDR3 protein: CASTSPIGTGDPFF; CDR3 DNA: TGTGCCAGCACTTCCCCGATCGGGACAGGGGATCCGTTCTTC
V gene: TRBV10-1; J gene: TRBJ2-7; D gene: NA; clone size: NA; CDR3 protein: CASSESNRAPNEQYF; CDR3 DNA: TGCGCCAGCAGTGAGTCGAACCGGGCCCCTAACGAGCAGTACTTC